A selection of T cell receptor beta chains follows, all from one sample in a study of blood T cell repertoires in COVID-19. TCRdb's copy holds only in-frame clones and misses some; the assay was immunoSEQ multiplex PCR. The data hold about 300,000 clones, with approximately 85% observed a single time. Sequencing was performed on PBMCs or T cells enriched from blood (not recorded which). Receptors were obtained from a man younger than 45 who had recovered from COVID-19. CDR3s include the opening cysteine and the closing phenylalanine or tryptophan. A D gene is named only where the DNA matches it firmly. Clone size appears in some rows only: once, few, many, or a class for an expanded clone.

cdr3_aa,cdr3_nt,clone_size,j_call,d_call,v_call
CASSEEWGGITVIETQYF,TGTGCCAGCAGTGAAGAATGGGGGGGCATAACTGTAATAGAGACCCAGTACTTC,-,TRBJ2-5,-,TRBV6-1
CASSIDSGGDYGYTF,TGTGCCAGTAGTATCGATAGTGGGGGCGACTATGGCTACACCTTC,-,TRBJ1-2,-,TRBV19
CASSLGGSAGELFF,TGCGCCAGCAGCTTGGGAGGTAGCGCCGGGGAGCTGTTTTTT,-,TRBJ2-2,-,TRBV5-1
CASSLVRGNSPLHF,TGTGCCAGCAGCTTAGTCCGAGGGAATTCACCCCTCCACTTT,few,TRBJ1-6,-,TRBV11-2
CASSLRQGRPTSEKLFF,TGTGCCAGCAGCTTAAGACAGGGTCGCCCCACTAGTGAAAAACTGTTTTTT,-,TRBJ1-4,TRBD1,TRBV5-5
CASSPRRDLGSPLHF,TGTGCCAGTAGTCCGCGAAGGGACTTGGGATCACCCCTCCACTTT,-,TRBJ1-6,-,TRBV19
CASSPVRTGVTYGYTF,TGTGCCAGCAGCCCCGTCCGGACAGGGGTTACTTATGGCTACACCTTC,-,TRBJ1-2,TRBD1,TRBV7-2
CASSTTGVSNQPQHF,TGTGCCAGTAGTACCACAGGGGTTAGCAATCAGCCCCAGCATTTT,-,TRBJ1-5,TRBD1,TRBV19
CASSLDLNTEAFF,TGCGCCAGCAGCTTGGACTTGAACACTGAAGCTTTCTTT,-,TRBJ1-1,-,TRBV5-1
CAWRGQGAVTEAFF,TGTGCCTGGCGGGGACAGGGGGCCGTCACTGAAGCTTTCTTT,-,TRBJ1-1,TRBD1,TRBV30
CASRVDIGLDQPQHF,TGTGCCAGCAGGGTCGACATAGGCTTAGATCAGCCCCAGCATTTT,-,TRBJ1-5,-,TRBV6-5
CASSYSKGGQPQHF,TGTGCCAGCAGTTACTCTAAAGGCGGCCAGCCCCAGCATTTT,-,TRBJ1-5,-,TRBV6-6
CASSLAGGPRTDTQYF,TGTGCCAGCAGCCTTGCGGGGGGCCCAAGGACAGATACGCAGTATTTT,-,TRBJ2-3,TRBD2,TRBV3-1/TRBV3-2
CASSSPAAGTASYNEQFF,TGTGCCAGCAGCTCACCGGCAGCCGGGACAGCCTCCTACAATGAGCAGTTCTTC,-,TRBJ2-1,TRBD1,TRBV5-4
CASRPQGASSYNSPLHF,TGTGCCAGTAGGCCACAGGGAGCCAGCTCCTATAATTCACCCCTCCACTTT,once,TRBJ1-6,-,TRBV19
CASSLGTASSYEQYF,TGCGCCAGCAGCTTGGGGACAGCCTCCTCCTACGAGCAGTACTTC,-,TRBJ2-7,-,TRBV5-1
CASSAAGLAGSTDTQYF,TGTGCCAGCAGCGCCGCAGGACTAGCGGGAAGCACAGATACGCAGTATTTT,-,TRBJ2-3,TRBD2,TRBV5-4
CASSSQGARGYTF,TGTGCCAGTAGTTCACAGGGGGCGCGAGGCTACACCTTC,-,TRBJ1-2,TRBD1,TRBV19
CASSAGEDYGYTF,TGCGCCAGCAGTGCGGGGGAGGACTATGGCTACACCTTC,-,TRBJ1-2,-,TRBV10-2
CASSPGDSGNTIYF,TGTGCCAGCAGCCCCGGGGACAGTGGAAACACCATATATTTT,-,TRBJ1-3,TRBD1,TRBV14
CAWRRDRGTEAFF,TGTGCCTGGAGACGGGACAGGGGCACTGAAGCTTTCTTT,-,TRBJ1-1,TRBD1,TRBV30
CASSQGVRETQYF,TGTGCCAGCAGCCAGGGGGTTCGAGAGACCCAGTACTTC,-,TRBJ2-5,TRBD1,TRBV6-2/TRBV6-3
CASSLIIWTGTYNEQFF,TGTGCCAGCAGCTTGATAATTTGGACAGGGACCTACAATGAGCAGTTCTTC,-,TRBJ2-1,TRBD1,TRBV5-6
CASSFPGGGSYNSPLHF,TGTGCCAGCAGCTTCCCCGGGGGAGGCTCCTATAATTCACCCCTCCACTTT,-,TRBJ1-6,-,TRBV7-2
CASSQEQGNTEAFF,TGTGCCAGCAGCCAAGAACAGGGGAACACTGAAGCTTTCTTT,-,TRBJ1-1,-,TRBV4-2
CASSSSSETEAFF,TGTGCCAGCAGTTCGAGTTCGGAGACTGAAGCTTTCTTT,-,TRBJ1-1,-,TRBV12-3/TRBV12-4